One and the same sample provided the 22 T cell receptor beta chains below, sequenced in a study of graft-versus-host responses after intestinal transplantation. Lymphocytes from graft epithelium and lamina propria were isolated. Here immunoSEQ multiplex PCR was the method, and the copy in TCRdb shows in-frame clones only, minus some. Among some 15,000 clones listed, roughly four fifths were seen once. The sequenced sample was ileum tissue, obtained about 19 months after intestinal transplantation. The source of these receptors is a human patient who received an intestinal transplant, so some T cells may come from the graft donor.

The V and J genes are TRBV5-4 and TRBJ1-6; D is uncertain. This CDR3 is 11 amino acids long. V was cut by 0 bases and J by 13 bases, with 5 bases left in between. CDR1 and CDR2 from the germline V gene are SGHNT and YYREEE (reference sequence). The CDR3 sequence is CASSLVSPLHF. The CDR3, as DNA: TGTGCCAGCAGCTTGGTCAGCCCCCTCCACTTT.

This chain uses TRBV15 with TRBJ1-5; TRBD1 matches at 7 bases. CDR1 is LNHNV and CDR2 is YYDKDF in the germline V gene (reference sequence). The CDR3 runs to 18 residues. V lost 0 bases to trimming and J lost 3 bases; unmatched junction nucleotides: 11. The CDR3 reads CATSRDFRGRGDNQPQHF. The CDR3 bases are TGTGCCACCAGCAGAGATTTCCGCGGCAGGGGGGACAATCAGCCCCAGCATTTT.

This clone was seen once. The chain joins TRBV30 to TRBJ2-7; 10 bases agree with TRBD1. The CDR3 runs to 14 residues. Trimming took 5 bases from V and 8 from J; bases not matched to a gene: 12. The V gene's germline CDR1 is GTSNPN and CDR2 SVGIG (reference sequence). CDR3 DNA sequence: TGTGCCTGGGTCCTCGGGACAGGGGTTGGGAAGCAGTACTTC. This encodes CAWVLGTGVGKQYF.

V gene TRBV12-5 combines with J gene TRBJ1-1, with a possible D match to TRBD1 (5 bases). Germline V gene lookup returns CDR1 LGHNT and CDR2 FRNRAP. Between the trimmed V and J ends, which lost 1 base and 4 bases, there was a span of 7 bases. The CDR3 is made up of 13 amino acids. CDR3 DNA sequence: TGTGCTAGTGGTTTGGGACAGCTCACTGAAGCTTTCTTT. It translates to CASGLGQLTEAFF. The variable domain in full, with the rest retrieved from reference TRBV12-5 and TRBJ1-1, is DARVTQTPRHKVTEMGQEVTMRCQPILGHNTVFWYRQTMMQGLELLAYFRNRAPLDDSGMPKDRFSAEMPDATLATLKIQPSEPRDSAVYFCASGLGQLTEAFFGQGTRLTVV.

This sequence joins TRBV4-2 and TRBJ2-1; the match to TRBD2 covers 7 bases. In germline, CDR1 is LGHNA, CDR2 YNFKEQ. The length of the CDR3 is 17 residues. V lost 1 base to trimming and J lost 0 bases; unmatched junction nucleotides: 6. DNA for the CDR3: TGTGCCAGCAGCCAAGCCAAACTAGCGATCTCCTACAATGAGCAGTTCTTC. Encoded protein: CASSQAKLAISYNEQFF.

This rearrangement joins TRBV5-5 to TRBJ2-5; D might be TRBD2 (5 bases). The CDR3 consists of 14 residues. Between the trimmed V and J ends, which lost 4 bases and 5 bases, there was a span of 15 bases. The germline CDR1 and CDR2 sequences are SGHKS and YYEKEE (reference sequence). The CDR3: CASSGIGVQETQYF. In DNA form, the CDR3 reads TGTGCCAGCAGCGGGATCGGGGTCCAGGAGACCCAGTACTTC.

The sample holds a few counts of this clone. CDR3 region: CASSQIPGQNEKLFF. The DNA for the CDR3 is TGCGCCAGCAGCCAGATACCGGGACAGAATGAAAAACTGTTTTTT. The chain carries TRBV4-1 and TRBJ1-4, with 7 nucleotides matching TRBD1. The germline V gene encodes CDR1 MGHRA and CDR2 YSYEKL. This CDR3 spans 15 amino acids. The V gene end was trimmed by 3 bases and the J gene end by 5 bases; junction bases not matched to a gene: 6.

In its sample, this clone was seen a few times. The chain employs TRBV19 and TRBJ2-7; D is unresolved. There are 15 residues in the CDR3. CDR1 is LNHDA and CDR2 is SQIVND in the germline V gene (reference sequence). Trimming shortened V by 3 bases and J by 0 bases, and 12 bases separated the two germline ends. CDR3 nucleotide sequence: TGTGCCAGTAGTATCGCGAGAGGAACCTCCTACGAGCAGTACTTC. Its protein is CASSIARGTSYEQYF. The full variable domain, in which reference TRBV19 and TRBJ2-7 provide the parts outside the CDR3, is DGGITQSPKYLFRKEGQNVTLSCEQNLNHDAMYWYRQDPGQGLRLIYYSQIVNDFQKGDIAEGYSVSREKKESFPLTVTSAQKNPTAFYLCASSIARGTSYEQYFGPGTRLTVT.

The gene calls are TRBV4-1 and TRBJ2-6; the D call may be TRBD1 or TRBD2 (6 bases each). The CDR3 is 19 amino acids. The V gene lost 0 bases and the J gene lost 0 bases, with 15 bases spanning the gap. Germline assignment: CDR1 MGHRA and CDR2 YSYEKL. CDR3 sequence reads: CASSQDLGGWSSGANVLTF. The CDR3 nucleotides are TGCGCCAGCAGCCAAGATTTGGGGGGCTGGAGCTCTGGGGCCAACGTCCTGACTTTC.

J is TRBJ1-5 and V is TRBV7-9, with 10 bases identical to TRBD1. CDR1 is SEHNR and CDR2 is FQNEAQ in the germline V gene (reference sequence). The ends lost 5 bases at V and 4 bases at J; junction bases unmatched: 5. This CDR3 is built from 15 residues. CDR3 coding DNA: TGTGCCAGCAGCAATGGACAGGGGGAGAATCAGCCCCAGCATTTT. This translates into CASSNGQGENQPQHF.

In its sample, this clone was seen a few times. This sequence joins TRBV6-5 and TRBJ1-2, with D tentatively TRBD1 (5 bases). Germline values: CDR1 MNHEY, CDR2 SVGAGI. Trimming removed 6 bases from V and 5 bases from J, with 13 bases in between. This CDR3 is 13 amino acids long. CDR3 coding DNA: TGTGCCAGCAGGACCGGGACCTTTTATGGCTACACCTTC. Translating it yields CASRTGTFYGYTF.

The V call is TRBV7-9, the J call TRBJ2-1, with D perhaps TRBD2 (5 bases). Per the germline V gene, CDR1 is SEHNR and CDR2 is FQNEAQ (reference sequence). CDR3 size: 15 residues. Trimming left V 1 base short and J 8 bases short, with 15 bases between. The CDR3 is CASSLGTPVFDEQFF. CDR3 in DNA: TGTGCCAGCAGCTTAGGGACTCCCGTTTTCGATGAGCAGTTCTTC.

This rearrangement joins TRBV18 to TRBJ1-4, with 12 bases lining up with TRBD1. Trimming removed 0 bases from V and 10 bases from J; junction bases left unmatched: 6. CDR3 length: 16 residues. In germline, CDR1 is KGHSH, CDR2 LQKENI. The DNA for the CDR3 is TGTGCCAGCTCACCACCTTGGGACAGGGGGCTCGGAAAACTGTTTTTT. Its protein product is CASSPPWDRGLGKLFF. The full variable domain, completed using reference TRBV18 and TRBJ1-4, is NAGVMQNPRHLVRRRGQEARLRCSPMKGHSHVYWYRQLPEEGLKFMVYLQKENIIDESGMPKERFSAEFPKEGPSILRIQQVVRGDSAAYFCASSPPWDRGLGKLFFGSGTQLSVL.

There are a few counts of this clone. The chain has TRBV29-1 and TRBJ1-2; the D is unclear. V was pared by 3 bases and J by 7 bases, with 0 bases between. Looked up from germline, CDR1 is SQVTM and CDR2 is ANQGSEA. CDR3 length: 8 amino acids. CDR3 sequence reads: CSVDGYTF. CDR3 sequence (DNA): TGCAGCGTTGATGGCTACACCTTC. Supplemented by reference TRBV29-1 and TRBJ1-2, the full variable domain reads SAVISQKPSRDICQRGTSLTIQCQVDSQVTMMFWYRQQPGQSLTLIATANQGSEATYESGFVIDKFPISRPNLTFSTLTVSNMSPEDSSIYLCSVDGYTFGSGTRLTVV.

The genes are TRBV2 and TRBJ2-2; D gene unclear. The CDR3 has 17 residues. Germline V gives CDR1 SNHLY, CDR2 FYNNEI. The germline V and J ends were trimmed by 2 bases and 4 bases, with 17 bases remaining between them. CDR3 loop: CASSEKGILRVTGELFF. The CDR3, as DNA: TGTGCCAGCAGTGAAAAGGGTATATTACGGGTCACCGGGGAGCTGTTTTTT. Supplemented by reference TRBV2 and TRBJ2-2, the full variable domain reads EPEVTQTPSHQVTQMGQEVILRCVPISNHLYFYWYRQILGQKVEFLVSFYNNEISEKSEIFDDQFSVERPDGSNFTLKIRSTKLEDSAMYFCASSEKGILRVTGELFFGEGSRLTVL.

J is TRBJ1-3 and V is TRBV30; D ambiguous. The germline V gene encodes CDR1 GTSNPN and CDR2 SVGIG (reference sequence). The V end was cut by 5 bases, the J end by 0 bases, with 8 bases between. The CDR3 extends over 13 amino acids. This CDR3 reads CAWDAGSGNTIYF. Written as DNA, the CDR3 is TGTGCCTGGGACGCGGGCTCTGGAAACACCATATATTTT.

This clone was observed a single time. V usage is TRBV7-9 and J usage is TRBJ1-2; tentatively, D is TRBD1 (5 bases). CDR1 and CDR2 from the germline V gene are SEHNR and FQNEAQ (reference sequence). V was trimmed by 0 bases and J by 3 bases, leaving 8 bases between them. This CDR3 contains 14 residues. CDR3: CASSLARRDYGYTF. CDR3 sequence (DNA): TGTGCCAGCAGCTTAGCGCGCAGGGACTATGGCTACACCTTC.

The chain combines TRBV2 with TRBJ1-5; D gene uncertain. V was pared by 1 base and J by 6 bases, with 10 bases between. The germline V gene has CDR1 SNHLY and CDR2 FYNNEI. This CDR3 has 14 amino acids. CDR3 region: CASSEVELFQPQHF. The CDR3 DNA is TGTGCCAGCAGTGAAGTCGAGCTTTTTCAGCCCCAGCATTTT.

This clone appeared a single time. The chain joins TRBV7-3 to TRBJ2-5; tentative D call: TRBD1 (5 bases). Germline V gene data show CDR1 as SGHTA and CDR2 as FQGTGA. The CDR3 totals 15 residues. The ends were cut back, 2 bases at V and 0 bases at J, with 10 bases in the middle. The CDR3 region has the DNA TGTGCCAGCAGCTTAGGCAGGGTAAACCAAGAGACCCAGTACTTC. It translates to CASSLGRVNQETQYF. Drawing the rest from reference TRBV7-3 and TRBJ2-5, the complete variable domain is GAGVSQTPSNKVTEKGKYVELRCDPISGHTALYWYRQSLGQGPEFLIYFQGTGAADDSGLPNDRFFAVRPEGSVSTLKIQRTERGDSAVYLCASSLGRVNQETQYFGPGTRLLVL.

The chain uses TRBV7-2 and TRBJ1-5; D not certain. The CDR3 extends over 14 amino acids. With 3 bases removed from V and 1 base from J, the gap between germline ends came to 7 bases. CDR1 is SGHTA and CDR2 is FQGNSA in the germline V gene. This chain's CDR3 is CASSFLGSNQPQHF. CDR3 sequence (DNA): TGTGCCAGCAGCTTCTTGGGGAGCAATCAGCCCCAGCATTTT. Combining the CDR3 with reference TRBV7-2 and TRBJ1-5 gives the whole variable domain GAGVSQSPSNKVTEKGKDVELRCDPISGHTALYWYRQSLGQGLEFLIYFQGNSAPDKSGLPSDRFSAERTGGSVSTLTIQRTQQEDSAVYLCASSFLGSNQPQHFGDGTRLSIL.

This clone occurred a few times. The V call is TRBV5-6, the J call TRBJ2-7; D ambiguous. V was clipped by 3 bases and J by 2 bases, with 9 bases between them. Per germline, CDR1 SGHDT and CDR2 YYEEEE. The CDR3 sequence is 13 residues long. CDR3 residues: CASSSKGAYEQYF. CDR3 nucleotides: TGTGCCAGCAGCTCCAAAGGTGCCTACGAGCAGTACTTC.

The chain employs TRBV6-5 and TRBJ2-1; no clear D gene. Deletions cut 9 bases from V and 4 bases from J, with 16 bases between. Germline CDR1 MNHEY, CDR2 SVGAGI. The CDR3 runs to 14 residues. CDR3 sequence reads: CASYRPLDYNEQFF. CDR3 in DNA: TGTGCCAGTTACAGACCTCTGGATTACAATGAGCAGTTCTTC.